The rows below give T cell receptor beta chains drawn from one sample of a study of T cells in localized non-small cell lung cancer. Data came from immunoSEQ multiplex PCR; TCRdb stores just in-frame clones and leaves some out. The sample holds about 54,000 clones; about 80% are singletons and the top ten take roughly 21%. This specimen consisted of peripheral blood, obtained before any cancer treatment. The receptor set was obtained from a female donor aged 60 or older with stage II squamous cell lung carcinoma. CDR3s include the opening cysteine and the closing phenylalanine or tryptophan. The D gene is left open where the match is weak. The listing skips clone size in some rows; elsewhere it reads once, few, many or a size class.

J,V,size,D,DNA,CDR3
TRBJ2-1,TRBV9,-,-,TGTGCCAGCAGCTACGGGACACTAAATTACAATGAGCAGTTCTTC,CASSYGTLNYNEQFF
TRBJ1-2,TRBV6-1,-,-,TGTGCCAGCAGTGCTTCGGGTTTGGAGTATTTAGGCTACACCTTC,CASSASGLEYLGYTF
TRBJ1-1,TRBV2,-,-,TGTGCCAGCAACGGGGAGCCCCTGGGCACTGAAGCTTTCTTT,CASNGEPLGTEAFF
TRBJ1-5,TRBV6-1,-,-,TGTGCCAGCAGTGAGCAATTGGTGGGGCGGCAGCCCCAGCATTTT,CASSEQLVGRQPQHF
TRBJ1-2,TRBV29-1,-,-,TGCAGCGCCGAGACGGGTCGTGGCTACACCTTC,CSAETGRGYTF
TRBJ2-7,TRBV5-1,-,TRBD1,TGCGCCAGCAGCGCCGGACAGGGAGACTACGAGCAGTACTTC,CASSAGQGDYEQYF
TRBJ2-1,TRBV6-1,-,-,TGTGCCAGCAGTGAAGTTAGCTACAATGAGCAGTTCTTC,CASSEVSYNEQFF
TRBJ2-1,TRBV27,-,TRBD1,TGTGCCAGCACCCCCCACCCCCCGCAGGGGGCGTATGAGCAGTTCTTC,CASTPHPPQGAYEQFF
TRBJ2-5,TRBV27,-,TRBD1,TGTGCCAGCAGACTTGGGACAGGGGCGTTTGGAGAGACCCAGTACTTC,CASRLGTGAFGETQYF
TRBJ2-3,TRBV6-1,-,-,TGTGCCAGCACCCTACAGGGTAGCACAGATACGCAGTATTTT,CASTLQGSTDTQYF
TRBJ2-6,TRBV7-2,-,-,TGTGCCAGCAGCTTAGACTCTGGGGCCAACGTCCTGACTTTC,CASSLDSGANVLTF
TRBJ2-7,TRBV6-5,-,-,TGTGCCAGCTCTTGGTACGACGAGCAGTACTTC,CASSWYDEQYF
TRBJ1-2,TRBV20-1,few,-,TGCAGTGCCGGGGGAAGACAAGGCTACACCTTC,CSAGGRQGYTF
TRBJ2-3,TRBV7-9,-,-,TGTGCCAGCAGCTTAGCGGAAGGGACAGATACGCAGTATTTT,CASSLAEGTDTQYF
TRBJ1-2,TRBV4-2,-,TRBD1,TGTGCCAGCAGCCAAGAAGGGAACAGGGGGAACTATGGCTACACCTTC,CASSQEGNRGNYGYTF
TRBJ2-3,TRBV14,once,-,TGTGCCAGCAGCCAAGAACAGCACACAGATACGCAGTATTTT,CASSQEQHTDTQYF
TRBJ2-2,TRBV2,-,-,TGTGCCAGCAGGGAACAGGGTTCGAGTACCGGGGAGCTGTTTTTT,CASREQGSSTGELFF
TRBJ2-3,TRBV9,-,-,TGTGCCAGCAGCGTAGATGTTAGCAGCACAGATACGCAGTATTTT,CASSVDVSSTDTQYF
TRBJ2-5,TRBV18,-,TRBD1,TGTGCCAGCTCACCTCTCGGACAGGGATCGCAAGAGACCCAGTACTTC,CASSPLGQGSQETQYF
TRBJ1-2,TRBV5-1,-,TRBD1,TGCGCCAGCAGCCTGACACAGGGGGCGCAGGGTGGCTACACCTTC,CASSLTQGAQGGYTF
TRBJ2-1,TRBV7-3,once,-,TGTGCCAGCAGCTTAATGAGGGGCTCCTCCTACAATGAGCAGTTCTTC,CASSLMRGSSYNEQFF
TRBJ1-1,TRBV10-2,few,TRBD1,TGCGCCAGCACCTGGACAGGGGAGGACACTGAAGCTTTCTTT,CASTWTGEDTEAFF
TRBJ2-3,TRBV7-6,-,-,TGTGCCAGCAGCTTATTCAGGGCAGATACGCAGTATTTT,CASSLFRADTQYF
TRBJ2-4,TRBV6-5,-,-,TGTGCCAGCAGTTACAGTGGTACCAAAAACATTCAGTACTTC,CASSYSGTKNIQYF
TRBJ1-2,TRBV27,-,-,TGTGCCAGCAGTTTGAGTGGGGCGGCTGGCTACACCTTC,CASSLSGAAGYTF
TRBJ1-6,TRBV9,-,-,TGTGCCAGCAGCGTAGCTGGGGGTAATTCACCCCTCCACTTT,CASSVAGGNSPLHF
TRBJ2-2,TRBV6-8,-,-,TGTGCCAGCAGTTACCCTGACAACACCGGGGAGCTGTTTTTT,CASSYPDNTGELFF
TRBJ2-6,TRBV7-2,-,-,TGTGCCAGCAGCCCGTCAAATCGGGTTTCTGGGGCCAACGTCCTGACTTTC,CASSPSNRVSGANVLTF
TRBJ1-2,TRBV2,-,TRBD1,TGTGCCAGCAGTGAAAATGTAGGGGGCGATGGCTACACCTTC,CASSENVGGDGYTF
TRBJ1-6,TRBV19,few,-,TGTGCCAGTAGTATAGGTACAGGGCCTAATTCACCCCTCCACTTT,CASSIGTGPNSPLHF
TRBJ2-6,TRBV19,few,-,TGTGCCAGTAGCACCTCTGGGGCCAACGTCCTGACTTTC,CASSTSGANVLTF
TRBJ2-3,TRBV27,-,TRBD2,TGTGCCAGCAGTCCTTCACTAGCGGGGAATCCAGATACGCAGTATTTT,CASSPSLAGNPDTQYF
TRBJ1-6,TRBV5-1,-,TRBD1,TGCGCCAGCAGCTTGTCGGCCGGGGCAGGGGGAGCCCCTAATTCACCCCTCCACTTT,CASSLSAGAGGAPNSPLHF
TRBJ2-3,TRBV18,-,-,TGTGCCAGCTCACCGGCAGATACGCAGTATTTT,CASSPADTQYF
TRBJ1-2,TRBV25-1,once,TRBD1,TGTGCCAGCAGTGACCCGACAGGGGCGGACTATGGCTACACCTTC,CASSDPTGADYGYTF
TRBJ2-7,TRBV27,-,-,TGTGCCAGCAGCCCCTCGAGGGGACCCTACGAGCAGTACTTC,CASSPSRGPYEQYF
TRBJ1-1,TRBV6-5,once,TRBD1,TGTGCCAGCAGTTTGGACAGGGGGCTGAGACACACTGAAGCTTTCTTT,CASSLDRGLRHTEAFF
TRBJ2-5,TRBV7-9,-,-,TGTGCCAGCAGCTTTGCTAGCTCCCCCCAAGAGACCCAGTACTTC,CASSFASSPQETQYF
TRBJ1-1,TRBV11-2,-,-,TGTGCCAGCAGCTTAATTCTGAGGGCTGAAGCTTTCTTT,CASSLILRAEAFF
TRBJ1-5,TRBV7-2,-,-,TGTGCCAGCAGCTTAGACAGGCAGGGACAGCCCCAGCATTTT,CASSLDRQGQPQHF
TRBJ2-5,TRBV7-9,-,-,TGTGCCAGCAGCTTAGGGAGGACTGTGGAGACCCAGTACTTC,CASSLGRTVETQYF
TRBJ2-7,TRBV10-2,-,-,TGCGCCAGCACCTACGGGGGCTCCTACGAGCAGTACTTC,CASTYGGSYEQYF
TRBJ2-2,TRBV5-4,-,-,TGTGCCAGCAGCTCTGGGGGGTACAGAAACACCGGGGAGCTGTTTTTT,CASSSGGYRNTGELFF